A selection of T cell receptor beta chains follows, all from one sample in a study of T cells in Graves' hyperthyroidism and ophthalmopathy. Each CDR3 protein gets one entry after TCRdb re-called the multiplex PCR reads with MiXCR. The sample includes roughly 360,000 distinct CDR3 sequences, roughly 14% seen only once; the top ten take under 25%. Source material: blood. These receptors were collected from a man aged 25 to 40 with Graves' hyperthyroidism that later progressed to Graves' ophthalmopathy. CDR3s include the opening cysteine and the closing phenylalanine or tryptophan. A D gene is named only where the DNA matches it firmly.

d_call	j_call	cdr3_length	v_call	cdr3_aa
NA	TRBJ1-5	14	TRBV6-2/TRBV6-3	CASSYLGGDQSQHF
TRBD1	TRBJ2-3	17	TRBV12-3/TRBV12-4	CASSRGQGVFGTDTQYF
NA	TRBJ1-1	13	TRBV15	CASCRGRDTEAFF
NA	TRBJ1-2	13	TRBV30	CAGGRGPNYGYTF
TRBD1	TRBJ2-7	13	TRBV5-1	CASTRQGNSEQYF
NA	TRBJ1-6	16	TRBV6-5	CASSYSGGEGHSPLHF
NA	TRBJ1-1	14	TRBV6-1	CASSLTLMNTEAFF
NA	TRBJ2-1	14	TRBV4-2	CASSQDTANNEQFF
TRBD2	TRBJ2-2	17	TRBV11-2	CASSKDGGGANTGELFF
NA	TRBJ2-5	15	TRBV12-3/TRBV12-4	CASSLMGYRQETQYF
NA	TRBJ2-5	12	TRBV12-3/TRBV12-4	CASSRGAETQYF
NA	TRBJ1-5	18	TRBV7-8	CASSLSVTGGVGNQPQHF
NA	TRBJ1-5	12	TRBV20-1	CSAMTAGQPQHF
TRBD1	TRBJ1-5	17	TRBV6-2/TRBV6-3	CASSYGPGTELNQPQHF
TRBD2	TRBJ2-3	16	TRBV7-9	CASSSTSGGAIDTQYF
NA	TRBJ1-2	12	TRBV29-1	CSVAFGGNGYTF
NA	TRBJ1-6	15	TRBV27	CASSSPGSYNSPLHF
TRBD1	TRBJ2-2	15	TRBV12-3/TRBV12-4	CASSWDRGQVGELFF
TRBD1	TRBJ2-5	14	TRBV20-1	CSAREPTGGKTQYF
NA	TRBJ2-7	12	TRBV11-2	CASSRTSLEQYF
TRBD2	TRBJ2-1	18	TRBV11-2	CASSLGAIRRGSDNEQFF
NA	TRBJ1-2	13	TRBV7-9	CASSLDGSYGYTF
NA	TRBJ2-7	13	TRBV28	CASSPHEPGQQYF
NA	TRBJ2-5	13	TRBV20-1	CSASTGGLKIQYF
NA	TRBJ1-2	12	TRBV3-1	CASSGANYGYTF
NA	TRBJ1-6	16	TRBV5-6	CASSLTERTYNSPLHF
TRBD1	TRBJ2-3	15	TRBV7-7	CASASGQASTDTQYF
NA	TRBJ1-5	18	TRBV7-9	CASSLSRSVGRSNQPQHF
NA	TRBJ2-7	16	TRBV4-1	CASSQAGLGNTREQYF
NA	TRBJ2-2	16	TRBV6-5	CASSYDRQANTGELFF
NA	TRBJ1-5	14	TRBV20-1	CSARDLKTGQPQHF
TRBD2	TRBJ2-3	15	TRBV12-3/TRBV12-4	CASSLRTSGADTQYF
TRBD2	TRBJ2-7	17	TRBV7-3	CASSPRGSSGGAGEQYF
TRBD2	TRBJ2-1	15	TRBV10-3	CAVRAYAGGFNEQFF
NA	TRBJ2-1	15	TRBV12-3/TRBV12-4	CASSLAQVAYNEQFF
NA	TRBJ2-5	15	TRBV2	CASSNPDNTQETQYF
NA	TRBJ1-1	18	TRBV28	CASTTGGADYIMNTEAFF
TRBD1	TRBJ1-5	14	TRBV2	CASSPGQVYQPQHF
TRBD1	TRBJ1-1	17	TRBV28	CASSTKGQGARNTEAFF
NA	TRBJ2-1	14	TRBV20-1	CSARSVRGYNEQFF
NA	TRBJ1-2	14	TRBV9	CASSVGQRSYGYTF
TRBD1	TRBJ1-2	15	TRBV7-9	CASSFMDRANYGYTF
NA	TRBJ1-5	16	TRBV7-8	CASSLTGWESNQPQHF
NA	TRBJ1-1	16	TRBV4-2	CASSQVGRLDNTEAFF
TRBD1	TRBJ2-1	15	TRBV11-3	CASSVPGQGNNEQFF
NA	TRBJ2-7	14	TRBV20-1	CSARDFRTHYEQYF
TRBD2	TRBJ2-5	12	TRBV6-1	CASRAGSETQYF
TRBD1	TRBJ2-1	15	TRBV12-3/TRBV12-4	CASSLPGQGYNEQFF
NA	TRBJ2-3	13	TRBV30	CAYSGTRTDTQYF
NA	TRBJ1-6	15	TRBV27	CASSPFWGDNSPLHF